The entry below describes one T cell receptor (beta chain). The data originate from a study of blood T cell repertoires in COVID-19. Whole-study context: Material from acute and convalescent COVID-19 was sourced from the United States, Italy and Spain. PBMCs, B-cell-depleted T cells, or T cells provided the cDNA or gDNA that made up the material.

How the authors handled the data: Reference gene primer amplification gave nucleated cell count estimates. Assay: immunoSEQ multiplex PCR; the TCRdb copy retains only in-frame clones and omits some. V, J and clone size reflect that table, while D and trimming were determined from the DNA. Found here are some 130,000 clones, 85% to 90% of them singletons; the top ten hold 9.5% to 13%. The V and J ends lost 0 bases and 0 bases respectively, with 5 bases between them. Germline V gene lookup returns CDR1 ENHRY and CDR2 SYGVKD. This CDR3 region has 14 residues. The clonotype comes from a man older than 75 with acute or convalescent COVID-19. The V and J genes are TRBV10-3 and TRBJ1-1; D not certain. Sequenced sample: peripheral blood. The CDR3 sequence: CAISESTVNTEAFF. In nucleotides, the CDR3 is TGTGCCATCAGTGAGTCCACGGTGAACACTGAAGCTTTCTTT.